Here is one T cell receptor beta chain with its context. As yet, its antigen is unknown. The data belong to a study of cytotoxic CD8 clonotypes in ibrutinib-treated CLL. Germline loops: CDR1 SGHAT, CDR2 FQNNGV. Trimming left V 5 bases short and J 4 bases short, with 11 bases between. The CDR3 loop spans 13 amino acids. The planned depth of sequencing spanned 1 in 200,000 to 1 in 1 million T cells. Using immunoSEQ multiplex PCR, the repertoire was profiled, and TCRdb retains in-frame clones only, with some absent. The sample holds roughly 130,000 clones, more than 85% seen once. Findings and caveats of the study: Clonality increased at ibrutinib response, then returned toward baseline at progression.

The chain recombines TRBV11-2 with TRBJ1-1; D is possibly TRBD1 (5 bases). The receptor was derived from a human donor with chronic lymphocytic leukemia. The sample here was PBMCs, taken after 12 months of ibrutinib treatment. CDR3 sequence: CASSLPGITEAFF. The CDR3 coding sequence is TGTGCCAGCAGCCTACCAGGGATCACTGAAGCTTTCTTT. Filled out from reference TRBV11-2 and TRBJ1-1, the complete variable domain reads EAGVAQSPRYKIIEKRQSVAFWCNPISGHATLYWYQQILGQGPKLLIQFQNNGVVDDSQLPKDRFSAERLKGVDSTLKIQPAKLEDSAVYLCASSLPGITEAFFGQGTRLTVV.